The 21 T cell receptor beta chains below were found in one sample sequenced in a study of regulatory T cells in long-lasting Graves disease. The TCR beta library used iRepertoire HTBI primers with Arm-PCR amplification of CDR3. Using its own MiXCR run on the multiplex PCR reads, TCRdb lists one record per CDR3 protein. Among 400,000 to 500,000 distinct CDR3 sequences, 14% to 15% were seen once, and the ten largest hold about 8.2%. Time point of the sample: newly diagnosed GD, antithyroid drugs for less than 3 months. The TCR library used RNA extracted from PBMCs. The data also belong to a second study, concerning T cells in Graves' hyperthyroidism and ophthalmopathy.

The sequenced sample was peripheral blood mononuclear cells (PBMCs), obtained at new diagnosis, from a patient treated with antithyroid drugs. All receptors come from a woman in her thirties or forties with Graves disease.

The chain joins TRBV28 to TRBJ2-3, with D maybe TRBD1 (6 bases). This CDR3 has 14 amino acids. Per the germline V gene, CDR1 is MDHEN and CDR2 is SYDVKM. V was cut by 5 bases and J by 1 base, with 10 bases left in between. The CDR3 DNA follows: TGTGCCAGCAGTCCGGACAGACGCACAGATACGCAGTATTTT. This codes for CASSPDRRTDTQYF.

This clonotype was found many times. This rearrangement joins TRBV2 to TRBJ2-4; 7 nucleotides align to TRBD2. CDR3 length: 17 amino acids. J was trimmed by 2 bases and V by 8 bases; bases with no gene match: 15. Per the germline V gene, CDR1 is SNHLY and CDR2 is FYNNEI. The CDR3 nucleotides are TGTGCCAGCGGAGGCCCGGGGCGGGAGCGATCCAAAAACATTCAGTACTTC. The encoded protein is CASGGPGRERSKNIQYF.

This clonotype has ten or more counts. The V call is TRBV30, the J call TRBJ1-4; TRBD1 might be the D (6 bases). Trimming stripped 3 bases from V and 6 bases from J, with 14 bases between. The CDR3 loop spans 14 amino acids. Looked up from germline, CDR1 is GTSNPN and CDR2 is SVGIG (reference sequence). The CDR3 reads CAWSGLGGDEKLFF. The CDR3 region has the DNA TGTGCCTGGAGCGGCTTGGGGGGCGATGAAAAACTGTTTTTT.

This clonotype was seen ten or more times. The chain has TRBV5-1 and TRBJ1-1; D may be TRBD1 (5 bases). The V and J ends lost 1 base and 1 base respectively, with 17 bases between them. The CDR3 has 17 amino acids. The germline CDR1 and CDR2 sequences are SGHRS and YFSETQ. The CDR3 DNA reads TGCGCCAGCAGCTTGCTCAGCTTACAGGACTCGAACACTGAAGCTTTCTTT. Residues: CASSLLSLQDSNTEAFF.

This clonotype has just a few counts. The chain links TRBV19 to TRBJ2-7; TRBD2 agrees at 8 bases. Germline V CDR1 and CDR2: LNHDA, SQIVND (reference sequence). V gave up 10 bases and J gave up 4 bases; unmatched junction bases: 12. The CDR3 spans 14 residues. CDR3 nucleotides: TGTGCCACCTCCCCGGGACTAGTGACATACGAGCAGTACTTC. Its protein product is CATSPGLVTYEQYF. Based on the CDR3 plus reference TRBV19 and TRBJ2-7, the full variable domain is DGGITQSPKYLFRKEGQNVTLSCEQNLNHDAMYWYRQDPGQGLRLIYYSQIVNDFQKGDIAEGYSVSREKKESFPLTVTSAQKNPTAFYLCATSPGLVTYEQYFGPGTRLTVT.

This clonotype was seen ten or more times. The chain has TRBV7-2 and TRBJ2-3, with 10 nucleotides matching TRBD2. CDR1 is SGHTA, CDR2 FQGNSA, per germline. CDR3 size: 18 residues. J was trimmed by 5 bases and V by 2 bases; bases with no gene match: 13. CDR3 amino acids: CASSLYQEREGLEDTQYF. The CDR3 DNA reads TGTGCCAGCAGCTTATATCAGGAGCGGGAGGGGCTGGAAGATACGCAGTATTTT.

This clonotype has ten or more counts. V usage is TRBV11-2 and J usage is TRBJ1-1; D ambiguous. The V gene's germline CDR1 is SGHAT and CDR2 FQNNGV. Trimming pared 7 bases from V and 5 bases from J, leaving 14 bases between. The CDR3 covers 13 residues. Written as DNA, the CDR3 is TGTGCCAGCACCTCAGCCGCGGGTACTGAAGCTTTCTTT. Encoded protein: CASTSAAGTEAFF.

This clonotype was observed a few times. The chain combines TRBV6-1 with TRBJ1-2, with D uncertain. CDR3 length: 13 amino acids. Germline V gene lookup returns CDR1 MNHNS and CDR2 SASEGT. The V end was cut by 3 bases, the J end by 3 bases, with 8 bases between. The CDR3 reads CASSDNDYYGYTF. The CDR3 region has the DNA TGTGCCAGCAGTGATAACGATTACTATGGCTACACCTTC.

This clonotype has ten or more counts. The chain carries TRBV3-1 and TRBJ2-7, with no clear D. This CDR3 region has 12 residues. V lost 4 bases and J lost 3, with 7 bases in between. In germline, CDR1 is LGHDT, CDR2 YNNKEL (reference sequence). CDR3 region: CASSLLNYEQYF. For the CDR3, the DNA is TGTGCCAGCAGCCTCCTAAACTACGAGCAGTACTTC.

This clonotype came up many times. The rearrangement joins TRBV20-1 to TRBJ2-3; a possible D gene is TRBD2 (5 bases). The length of the CDR3 is 13 residues. Deletions cut 4 bases from V and 3 bases from J, with 11 bases between. In germline, CDR1 is DFQATT, CDR2 SNEGSKA (reference sequence). The DNA for the CDR3 is TGCAGTGCTATGCCTAGCATGACAGATACGCAGTATTTT. Encoded protein: CSAMPSMTDTQYF.

This clonotype was observed a few times. This sequence joins TRBV7-9 and TRBJ1-4, with D maybe TRBD1 (6 bases). V lost 1 base and J 8 bases, leaving 11 bases between the germline ends. The CDR3 extends over 14 amino acids. The germline V gene encodes CDR1 SEHNR and CDR2 FQNEAQ (reference sequence). This chain's CDR3 is CASSLGGAGEKLFF. CDR3 in DNA: TGTGCCAGCAGCTTAGGGGGGGCTGGGGAAAAACTGTTTTTT. The full variable domain, in which reference TRBV7-9 and TRBJ1-4 provide the parts outside the CDR3, is DTGVSQNPRHKITKRGQNVTFRCDPISEHNRLYWYRQTLGQGPEFLTYFQNEAQLEKSRLLSDRFSAERPKGSFSTLEIQRTEQGDSAMYLCASSLGGAGEKLFFGSGTQLSVL.

This clonotype was found many times. This chain joins TRBV28 and TRBJ2-7; D ambiguous. V lost 5 bases and J lost 4, with 6 bases in between. Germline V CDR1 and CDR2: MDHEN, SYDVKM. The CDR3 has 11 residues. The CDR3 region is CASSAQYEQYF. CDR3 coding DNA: TGTGCCAGCAGTGCCCAGTACGAGCAGTACTTC.

This chain joins TRBV11-2 and TRBJ2-1; 10 bases match TRBD1. The V gene end was trimmed by 6 bases and the J gene end by 8 bases; junction bases not matched to a gene: 13. The CDR3 sequence is 16 residues long. CDR1 SGHAT and CDR2 FQNNGV come from the germline V gene. CDR3 sequence reads: CASRRLGTGAHDEQFF. The CDR3 coding sequence is TGTGCCAGCAGACGACTCGGGACAGGGGCGCACGATGAGCAGTTCTTC. Complete variable domain (other parts from reference TRBV11-2 and TRBJ2-1): EAGVAQSPRYKIIEKRQSVAFWCNPISGHATLYWYQQILGQGPKLLIQFQNNGVVDDSQLPKDRFSAERLKGVDSTLKIQPAKLEDSAVYLCASRRLGTGAHDEQFFGPGTRLTVL.

At least ten counts were recorded for this clonotype. The chain joins TRBV27 to TRBJ2-1; 11 bases map to TRBD2. Germline trimming cut 4 bases from V and 6 bases from J; bases unmatched to any gene: 8. The germline V gene encodes CDR1 MNHEY and CDR2 SMNVEV (reference sequence). The CDR3 runs 16 residues. CDR3: CASSSGLAVMGNEQFF. CDR3 bases: TGTGCCAGCAGTTCGGGACTAGCGGTTATGGGCAATGAGCAGTTCTTC.

The chain carries TRBV28 and TRBJ2-7, with TRBD2 as a possible D gene (5 bases). V was trimmed by 5 bases and J by 6 bases, leaving 14 bases between them. The CDR3 is 13 residues long. Germline CDR1 is MDHEN and CDR2 is SYDVKM. This CDR3 is CASSVTNFGEQYF. The CDR3 bases are TGTGCCAGCAGTGTGACTAATTTTGGCGAGCAGTACTTC. Based on the CDR3 plus reference TRBV28 and TRBJ2-7, the full variable domain is DVKVTQSSRYLVKRTGEKVFLECVQDMDHENMFWYRQDPGLGLRLIYFSYDVKMKEKGDIPEGYSVSREKKERFSLILESASTNQTSMYLCASSVTNFGEQYFGPGTRLTVT.

This CDR3 is CASSNRDGVPYEQYF. As DNA, the CDR3 is TGTGCCAGCAGCAATCGGGACGGAGTCCCCTACGAGCAGTACTTC. The rearrangement joins TRBV11-3 to TRBJ2-7; TRBD1 or TRBD2 may be the D gene (5 bases each). The V gene lost 5 bases and the J gene lost 2 bases, with 16 bases spanning the gap. The CDR3 spans 15 residues. Germline CDR1 is SGHNT and CDR2 is YENEEA.

The chain carries TRBV11-2 and TRBJ2-5, with 12 bases aligning to TRBD2. Germline V gives CDR1 SGHAT, CDR2 FQNNGV. CDR3 size: 16 residues. V lost 5 bases and J lost 1; bases outside the gene matches: 5. DNA of the CDR3: TGTGCCAGCAGCCACATGGGACTAGCGGGCCAAGAGACCCAGTACTTC. It yields the protein CASSHMGLAGQETQYF.

The chain carries TRBV5-5 and TRBJ2-5; D is undetermined. There are 12 residues in the CDR3. Germline values: CDR1 SGHKS, CDR2 YYEKEE (reference sequence). Trimming shortened V by 4 bases and J by 4 bases, and 8 bases separated the two germline ends. The CDR3 loop reads CASSKVLETQYF. The CDR3 coding sequence is TGTGCCAGCAGCAAGGTGCTAGAGACCCAGTACTTC. The whole variable domain, filled in from reference TRBV5-5 and TRBJ2-5, reads DAGVTQSPTHLIKTRGQQVTLRCSPISGHKSVSWYQQVLGQGPQFIFQYYEKEERGRGNFPDRFSARQFPNYSSELNVNALLLGDSALYLCASSKVLETQYFGPGTRLLVL.

This clonotype showed up many times. V usage is TRBV12-3 or TRBV12-4 and J usage is TRBJ2-3; 7 bases are shared with TRBD2. V was clipped by 7 bases and J by 3 bases; unmatched bases: 13. This CDR3 spans 16 amino acids. The CDR3 is CASTTLRDGGTDTQYF. CDR3 bases: TGTGCCAGCACTACACTCCGGGACGGGGGGACAGATACGCAGTATTTT.

In this sample, this clonotype turned up many times. The chain employs TRBV7-6 and TRBJ2-5, with 9 bases matching TRBD2. Germline assignment: CDR1 SGHVS and CDR2 FNYEAQ. The CDR3 contains 16 residues. With 0 bases clipped from V and 5 bases from J, the junction kept 7 bases outside the gene matches. The CDR3 reads CASSLAFQREVETQYF. CDR3 DNA: TGTGCCAGCAGCTTAGCTTTCCAGCGGGAGGTTGAGACCCAGTACTTC. The variable domain in full, with the rest retrieved from reference TRBV7-6 and TRBJ2-5, is GAGVSQSPRYKVTKRGQDVALRCDPISGHVSLYWYRQALGQGPEFLTYFNYEAQQDKSGLPNDRFSAERPEGSISTLTIQRTEQRDSAMYRCASSLAFQREVETQYFGPGTRLLVL.

This clonotype was found a few times. The rearrangement links TRBV18 to TRBJ2-1; 12 nucleotides line up with TRBD2. The CDR3 runs to 15 residues. Germline V gene lookup returns CDR1 KGHSH and CDR2 LQKENI. Trimming at V came to 6 bases and at J to 9 bases, leaving 9 bases not matched to a gene. The CDR3 here is CASSPASGRVGEQFF. The DNA of the CDR3 is TGTGCCAGCTCCCCGGCTAGCGGGAGGGTCGGTGAGCAGTTCTTC.